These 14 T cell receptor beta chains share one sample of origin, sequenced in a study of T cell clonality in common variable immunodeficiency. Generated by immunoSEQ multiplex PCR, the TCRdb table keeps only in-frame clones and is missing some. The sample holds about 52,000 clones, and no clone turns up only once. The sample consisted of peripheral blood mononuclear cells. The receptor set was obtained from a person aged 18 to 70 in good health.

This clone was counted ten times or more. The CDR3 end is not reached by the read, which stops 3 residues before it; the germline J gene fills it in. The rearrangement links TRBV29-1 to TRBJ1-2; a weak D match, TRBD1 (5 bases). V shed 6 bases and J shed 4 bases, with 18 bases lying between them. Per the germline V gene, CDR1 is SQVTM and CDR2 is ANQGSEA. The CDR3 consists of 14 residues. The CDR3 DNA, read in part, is TGCAGCGTCGCCGGGACTCCCGGTGGCTATGGC. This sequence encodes CSVAGTPGGYG. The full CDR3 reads CSVAGTPGGYGYTF. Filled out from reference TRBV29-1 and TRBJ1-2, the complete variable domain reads SAVISQKPSRDICQRGTSLTIQCQVDSQVTMMFWYRQQPGQSLTLIATANQGSEATYESGFVIDKFPISRPNLTFSTLTVSNMSPEDSSIYLCSVAGTPGGYGYTFGSGTRLTVV.

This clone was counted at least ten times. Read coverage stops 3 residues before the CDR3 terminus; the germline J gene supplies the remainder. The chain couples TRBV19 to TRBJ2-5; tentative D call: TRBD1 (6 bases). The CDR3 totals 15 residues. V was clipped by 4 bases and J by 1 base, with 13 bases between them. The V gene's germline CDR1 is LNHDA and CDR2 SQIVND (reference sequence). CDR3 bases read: TGTGCCAGTAGTACCGGGACACTACTCCAAGAGACC. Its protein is CASSTGTLLQET. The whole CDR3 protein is CASSTGTLLQETQYF.

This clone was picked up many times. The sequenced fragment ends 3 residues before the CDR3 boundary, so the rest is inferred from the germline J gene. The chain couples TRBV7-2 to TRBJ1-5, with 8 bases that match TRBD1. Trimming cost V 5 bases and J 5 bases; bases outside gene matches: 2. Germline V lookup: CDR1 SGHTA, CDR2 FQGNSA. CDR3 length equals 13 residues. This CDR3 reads CASSGQGDQPQHF. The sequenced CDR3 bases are TGTGCCAGCAGCGGACAGGGCGATCAGCCC.

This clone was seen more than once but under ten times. The CDR3 sequence: CASSLAGAGGLEQFF. Incomplete CDR3 DNA: TGTGCCAGCAGCTTAGCGGGGGCGGGGGGGCTTGAG. The chain uses TRBV7-2 and TRBJ2-1; 9 bases align to TRBD2. The missing CDR3 end, 3 residues past where the read stops, is filled in from the germline J gene. After removal of 0 bases from V and 9 bases from J, the junction contained 6 bases not matched to a gene. The CDR3 extends over 15 amino acids. From germline, CDR1 is SGHTA and CDR2 FQGNSA. The variable domain in full, completed from reference TRBV7-2 and TRBJ2-1, reads GAGVSQSPSNKVTEKGKDVELRCDPISGHTALYWYRQSLGQGLEFLIYFQGNSAPDKSGLPSDRFSAERTGGSVSTLTIQRTQQEDSAVYLCASSLAGAGGLEQFFGPGTRLTVL.

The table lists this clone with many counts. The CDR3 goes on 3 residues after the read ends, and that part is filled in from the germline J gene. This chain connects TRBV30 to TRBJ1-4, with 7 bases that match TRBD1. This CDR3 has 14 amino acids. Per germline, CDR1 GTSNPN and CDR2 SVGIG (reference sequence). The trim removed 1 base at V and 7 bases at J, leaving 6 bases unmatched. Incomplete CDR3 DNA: TGTGCCTGGAGTGCAGGGGGGTTAGGTGAAAAA. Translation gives CAWSAGGLGEK. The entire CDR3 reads CAWSAGGLGEKLFF.

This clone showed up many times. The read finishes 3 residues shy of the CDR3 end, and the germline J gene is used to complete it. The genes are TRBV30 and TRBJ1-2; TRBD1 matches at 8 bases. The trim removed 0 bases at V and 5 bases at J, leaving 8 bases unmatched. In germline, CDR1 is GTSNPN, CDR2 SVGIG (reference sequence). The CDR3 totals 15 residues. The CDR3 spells CAWSVVTGALYGYTF. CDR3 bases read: TGTGCCTGGAGTGTAGTGACAGGGGCCTTATATGGC.

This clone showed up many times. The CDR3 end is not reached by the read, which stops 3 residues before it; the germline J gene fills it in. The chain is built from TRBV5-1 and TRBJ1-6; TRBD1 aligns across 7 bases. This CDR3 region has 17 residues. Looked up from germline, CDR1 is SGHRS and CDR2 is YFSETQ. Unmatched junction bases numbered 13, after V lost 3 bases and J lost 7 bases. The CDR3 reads CASSWEWEGARNSPLHF. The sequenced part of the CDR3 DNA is TGCGCCAGCAGCTGGGAGTGGGAGGGGGCGCGGAATTCACCC.

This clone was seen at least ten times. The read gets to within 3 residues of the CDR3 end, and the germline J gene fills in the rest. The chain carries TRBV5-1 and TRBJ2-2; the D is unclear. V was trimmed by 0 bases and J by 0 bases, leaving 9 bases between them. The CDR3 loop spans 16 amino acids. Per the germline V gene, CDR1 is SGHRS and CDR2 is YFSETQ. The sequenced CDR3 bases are TGCGCCAGCAGCTTGGGACAAAACGCGAACACCGGGGAG. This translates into CASSLGQNANTGE. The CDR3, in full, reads CASSLGQNANTGELFF.

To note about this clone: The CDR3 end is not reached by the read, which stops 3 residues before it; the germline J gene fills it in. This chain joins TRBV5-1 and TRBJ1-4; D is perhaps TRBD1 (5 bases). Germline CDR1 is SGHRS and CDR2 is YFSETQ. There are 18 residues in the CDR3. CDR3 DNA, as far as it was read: TGCGCCAGCAGCGGCACAGGTGCCTCGGTGGCTGGGGCCAACGTA. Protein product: CASSGTGASVAGANV. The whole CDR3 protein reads CASSGTGASVAGANVLFF.

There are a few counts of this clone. The sequenced CDR3 bases are TGTGCCAGCAGCTTGGTAGCTTCCTATGGC. Amino acids: CASSLVASYG. The CDR3, in full, reads CASSLVASYGYTF. The rearrangement links TRBV5-6 to TRBJ1-2; D not resolved. Read data end 3 residues before the CDR3 end; the end is taken from the germline J gene. Germline V gives CDR1 SGHDT, CDR2 YYEEEE. With 0 bases removed from V and 4 bases from J, the gap between germline ends came to 7 bases. The CDR3 is 13 amino acids.

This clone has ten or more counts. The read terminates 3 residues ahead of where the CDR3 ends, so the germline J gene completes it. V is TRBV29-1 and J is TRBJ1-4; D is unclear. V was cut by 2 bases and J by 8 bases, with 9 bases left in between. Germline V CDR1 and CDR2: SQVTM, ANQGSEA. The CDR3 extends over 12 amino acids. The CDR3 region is CSVEKGREKLFF. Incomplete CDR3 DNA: TGCAGCGTTGAAAAGGGTAGGGAAAAA.

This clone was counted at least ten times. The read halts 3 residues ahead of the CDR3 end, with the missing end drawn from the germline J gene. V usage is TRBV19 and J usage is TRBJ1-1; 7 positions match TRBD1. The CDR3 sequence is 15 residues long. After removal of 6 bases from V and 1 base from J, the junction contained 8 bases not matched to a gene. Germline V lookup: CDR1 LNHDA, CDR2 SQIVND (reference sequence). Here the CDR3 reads CASSAGTAPNTEAFF. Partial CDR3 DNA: TGTGCCAGTAGCGCCGGGACAGCCCCGAACACTGAA.

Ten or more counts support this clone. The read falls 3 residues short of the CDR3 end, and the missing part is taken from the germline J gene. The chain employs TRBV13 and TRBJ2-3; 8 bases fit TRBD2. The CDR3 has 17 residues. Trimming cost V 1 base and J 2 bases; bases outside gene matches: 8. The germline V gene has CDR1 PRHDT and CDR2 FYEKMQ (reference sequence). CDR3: CASSLAFGGGHTDTQYF. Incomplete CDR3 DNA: TGTGCCAGCAGCTTAGCCTTCGGCGGGGGGCACACAGATACG. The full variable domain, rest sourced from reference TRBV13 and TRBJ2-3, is AAGVIQSPRHLIKEKRETATLKCYPIPRHDTVYWYQQGPGQDPQFLISFYEKMQSDKGSIPDRFSAQQFSDYHSELNMSSLELGDSALYFCASSLAFGGGHTDTQYFGPGTRLTVL.

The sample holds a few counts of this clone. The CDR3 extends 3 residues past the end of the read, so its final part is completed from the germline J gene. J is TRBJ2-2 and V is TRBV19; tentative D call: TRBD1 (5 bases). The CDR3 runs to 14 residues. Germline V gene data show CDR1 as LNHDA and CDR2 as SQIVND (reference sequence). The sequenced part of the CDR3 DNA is TGTGCCAGTAGTCCGGACACCTCCGATGAAAAG. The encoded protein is CASSPDTSDEK. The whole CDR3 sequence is CASSPDTSDEKLFF.